This T cell receptor (beta chain) is from a study of post-analysis software for immune sequencing data. About the study: Clinical courses comprised relapsing-remitting, secondary progressive and progressive-relapsing multiple sclerosis. General study findings and limits: Multiple sclerosis patients showed significantly lower normalized Chao1 diversity than controls did. Roughly five TRBV segments appeared more often in patients than in controls, and TRBV5-6, TRBV5-1 and TRBV20-1 were among these. Samples made in the same batch grouped tightly together by F measure.

Carried by the TCR beta cDNA libraries were unique molecular identifiers. With about 0.95 to 11 million T cells as the source, 400,000 to 550,000 cDNA molecules resulted. TCRdb processed the PCR reads anew with MiXCR; each CDR3 protein has one entry. The sample consists of more than 450,000 distinct CDR3 sequences, around 47% of them appearing once. V was pared by 4 bases and J by 3 bases, with 5 bases of the junction left unmatched. Germline V gene lookup returns CDR1 MNHEY and CDR2 SMNVEV (reference sequence). CDR3 length: 14 residues. This clonotype was found many times. Its cognate antigen is unknown.

The clonotype originates from a girl under 18 with multiple sclerosis. V is TRBV27 and J is TRBJ2-7; 8 nucleotides line up with TRBD1. The material sequenced was blood. CDR3 amino acids: CASSSTGTGYEQYF. For the CDR3, the DNA is TGTGCCAGCAGTTCCACCGGGACAGGCTACGAGCAGTACTTC.